This TCR beta chain is from a study of regulatory T cells in long-lasting Graves disease (dated by TCRdb to the early 2020s). Regarding the research as a whole: Antithyroid drugs had been taken for less than 3 months by newly diagnosed Graves' disease patients. Patients with persistent Graves' disease were compared with patients with newly diagnosed Graves' disease using TCR sequencing and RNA sequencing of peripheral blood. The study was conducted in China and was registered as a clinical trial. A total of about 33 samples underwent TCR sequencing: about 13 from persistent and approximately 20 from newly diagnosed Graves' disease patients. Study-wide conclusions, independent of this receptor: The authors acknowledged the small sample size as a limitation that may reduce accuracy. Compared with newly diagnosed patients, patients with persistent Graves' disease had lower TCR Shannon entropy and fewer highly expanded clones, which suggests clonal expansion. Sequencing and analysis were restricted to the TCR beta chain. Peripheral blood alone was examined, since thyroid tissue, which constituted the primary lesion, could not be accessed. More public clonotypes were shared among persistent patients (more than 2,500) than among newly diagnosed patients (over 900). Persistent disease showed preferential use of TRBV28, TRBJ1-2 and TRBJ2-5, whereas newly diagnosed disease favored TRBV20-1 and TRBJ2-1.

This clonotype was recorded many times. What antigen it recognizes has not been identified. No per-base quality is available; no much larger clone lies one base away. Reading the germline V gene gives CDR1 SGHAT and CDR2 FQNNGV. CDR3 length: 15 amino acids, cysteine to phenylalanine. Only the CDR3 portion is preserved as DNA: 45 bases, with reading frame beginning at the first base. The sample's time point label, in plain terms: newly diagnosed GD, antithyroid drugs for less than 3 months. RNA was extracted from PBMCs in TRIzol for both TCR sequencing and RNA sequencing. Graves' disease was diagnosed according to American Thyroid Association guidelines. Patients were recruited from an endocrinology department in Xi'an, China. Each patient gave 8.5 to 9.5 milliliters of peripheral blood, collected in an EDTA anticoagulant tube. PBMCs were isolated by Ficoll Paque Plus density gradient separation without further T cell sorting. An Agilent 2100 Bioanalyzer and agarose gel were used to check RNA quality, and a NanoDrop 2000 was used to measure RNA concentration.

Library prep was done by multiplex PCR. The sequencer was an Illumina HiSeq 4000. CDR3 regions were amplified by Arm-PCR with iRepertoire HTBI primers to construct TCR beta libraries. Gel purification was performed on PCR products prior to sequencing. The source study handled its data this way. Gene usage analysis of CDR3 amino acid clonotypes relied on the roughly 58 TRBV and 13 to 15 TRBJ segments identified across samples. Filtered high-quality paired reads were merged into contigs using COPE and FqMerger. BLAST was used to align contigs to IMGT TRBV, TRBD and TRBJ reference genes, and CDR3 was defined according to IMGT. Highly expanded clones were defined as clonotypes with a frequency above 0.1%. Shannon entropy was used to measure repertoire diversity, and the Gini coefficient was used to measure V-J evenness. A clonotype found in more than one individual was treated as public. The public sequencing data were trimmed at Q25 with fastp and processed into clonotypes with MiXCR by TCRdb, which kept only in-frame beta chains. Every entry covers one CDR3 protein and lists the most common genes and DNA from its rows. TCRdb assigned the V and J calls; the authors' analysis was not used. Recorded for this sample are fewer than 650,000 distinct CDR3 sequences; about 15% of them occurred a single time. The top ten hold around a sixth of the sample.

These records were also assigned to another study, of T cells in Graves' hyperthyroidism and ophthalmopathy. The second publication reports: A patient counted as having stable Graves' hyperthyroidism if no progression to ophthalmopathy occurred over 18 months of follow-up. Hyperthyroidism patients were newly diagnosed, had a disease duration of under 2 months, and were aged 18 to 65 years. Exclusion was applied to patients with uncontrolled infections, other autoimmune diseases, pregnancy or lactation. Diagnoses were established on the basis of clinical symptoms, serum thyroxine and TRAb, thyroid ultrasound, and orbital computed tomography. The first round of RT-PCR for the TCR CDR3 was performed with the HTBI primer set and the Qiagen OneStep RT-PCR kit. Most expanded thyroid clonotypes (frequency above 0.001) were also detected in blood, suggesting blood repertoires may reflect thyroid immune responses. A 13 V-J signature model separated ophthalmopathy from stable hyperthyroidism, with around 88% sensitivity and 81.08% specificity in cross-validation and 80%/75% in testing. In validation, progression to ophthalmopathy was predicted by the model with nearly 71% sensitivity and nearly 75% specificity, a median of about 6 months before onset. To identify TCR V-J signatures that set the groups apart, the researchers used a discovery cohort of approximately 98 patients, made up of roughly 40 with Graves' ophthalmopathy and some 58 with stable Graves' hyperthyroidism. Prospective prediction of ophthalmopathy was tested in an independent validation cohort consisting of fewer than 20 hyperthyroidism patients and approximately 16 patients who later progressed to ophthalmopathy. The 75 to 100 discovery patients were divided at random into training and test sets in a 7:3 ratio. In roughly six Graves' hyperthyroidism patients, the study also compared T-cell repertoires from thyroid tissue with T-cell repertoires from blood. After blood sampling, hyperthyroidism patients were treated with methimazole at a starting dose of 30 mg daily, and ophthalmopathy patients were treated with high-dose intravenous methylprednisolone. Libraries were constructed in a second round of multiplex PCR, after which size selection and purification were performed. Paired-end sequencing of the libraries was performed with 100 bp reads on an Illumina HiSeq2000. SOAPnuke was used to process the raw data, with reads discarded if the reads contained adapters or uncalled bases, had a mean Phred below 15, or lacked an exact constant-primer or identifier match. High-quality paired reads were merged using COPE v1.2.5, and each unique nucleotide sequence was defined as a clonotype. MiTCR v1.1 was used to align clonotypes to the IMGT TRBV, TRBD and TRBJ reference segments. Analysis was restricted to V-J combinations with a frequency above 0.0001, which covered 98% to 99.2% of repertoires. A TCS score was defined as the ratio of F50 (clonal expansion) to E x V (chaos), with BLOSUM62-based TCRdist applied between CDR3 peptides within each V-J. Welch's t-statistics and random forest reduced some 510 V-J features to around 14, which were used in a naive Bayes classifier (R e1071). No statistical method was used to fix the sample size in advance, and group allocation was not hidden from the investigators. The paper reports TCR Vbeta CDR3 sequencing of over 120 peripheral blood samples: around 45 ophthalmopathy, under 80 hyperthyroidism and 17 progressor patients.

The sample was peripheral blood mononuclear cells (PBMCs), taken at new diagnosis, from a patient treated with antithyroid drugs. The sequence is built from TRBV11-2 and TRBJ2-3, with TRBD2 matching 8 junction bases. The J call could be wrong; TRBJ2-7 is a better fit for the DNA end. This TCR derives from a woman younger than 45 with Graves disease. Donor details come from another sample of the same person, matched by shared clones. The DNA reads as follows: TGTGCCAGCAGCGCCCTCGGACTAGCTGGCTACGAGCAGTACTTC. Translated, it reads CASSALGLAGYEQYF.